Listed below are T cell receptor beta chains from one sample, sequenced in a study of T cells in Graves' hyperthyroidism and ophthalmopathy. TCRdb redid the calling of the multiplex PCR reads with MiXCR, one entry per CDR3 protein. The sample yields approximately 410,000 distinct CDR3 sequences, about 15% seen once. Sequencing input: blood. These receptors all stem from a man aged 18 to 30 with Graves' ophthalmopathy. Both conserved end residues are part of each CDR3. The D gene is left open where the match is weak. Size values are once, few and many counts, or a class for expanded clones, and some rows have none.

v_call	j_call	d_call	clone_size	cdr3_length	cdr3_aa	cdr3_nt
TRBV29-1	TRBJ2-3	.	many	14	CSVGGGTVPDTQYF	TGCAGCGTTGGCGGCGGGACTGTCCCAGATACGCAGTATTTT
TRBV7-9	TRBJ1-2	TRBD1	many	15	CASSKYRDRINGYTF	TGTGCCAGCAGCAAATACCGGGACAGGATAAATGGCTACACCTTC
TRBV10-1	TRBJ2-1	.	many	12	CASSESRNEQFF	TGCGCCAGCAGTGAGTCGAGAAATGAGCAGTTCTTC
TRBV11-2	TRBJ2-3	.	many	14	CASSFGTNTDTQYF	TGTGCCAGCAGCTTCGGGACAAACACAGATACGCAGTATTTT
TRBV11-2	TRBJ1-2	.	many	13	CASSRQPLQPYTF	TGTGCCAGCAGCCGACAACCACTCCAACCCTACACCTTC
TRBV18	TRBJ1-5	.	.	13	CASSRVHNQPQHF	TGTGCCAGCTCAAGGGTCCACAATCAGCCCCAGCATTTT
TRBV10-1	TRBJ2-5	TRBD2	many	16	CAPTGWERELDETQYF	TGCGCCCCTACGGGATGGGAGCGGGAGTTGGACGAGACCCAGTACTTC
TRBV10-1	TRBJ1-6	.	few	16	CASSESRGGDNSPLHF	TGCGCCAGCAGTGAGTCTAGGGGGGGAGATAATTCACCCCTCCACTTT
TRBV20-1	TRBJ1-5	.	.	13	CSANRDPYQPQHF	TGCAGTGCTAACCGGGACCCTTATCAGCCCCAGCATTTT
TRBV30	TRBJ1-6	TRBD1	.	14	CAWGTGTGNSPLHF	TGTGCCTGGGGGACCGGGACAGGGAATTCACCCCTCCACTTT
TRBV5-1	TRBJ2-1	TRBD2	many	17	CASSQGLAWGSGNEQFF	TGCGCCAGCAGCCAGGGACTAGCGTGGGGTTCTGGCAATGAGCAGTTCTTC
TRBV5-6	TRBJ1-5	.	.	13	CASSLGHYQPQHF	TGTGCCAGCAGCTTGGGACACTATCAGCCCCAGCATTTT
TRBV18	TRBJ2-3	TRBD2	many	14	CASSPQRERVTQYF	TGTGCCAGCTCACCACAGCGGGAGCGAGTTACGCAGTATTTT
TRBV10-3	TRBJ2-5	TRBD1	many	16	CAISESGQGARETQYF	TGTGCCATCAGTGAGTCGGGCCAGGGGGCCAGGGAGACCCAGTACTTC
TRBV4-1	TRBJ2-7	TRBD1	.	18	CASSHHFGLGQGSYEQYF	TGCGCCAGCAGCCACCACTTTGGACTAGGACAGGGGAGCTACGAGCAGTACTTC
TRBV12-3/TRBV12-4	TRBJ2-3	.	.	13	CASTHTWKDTQYF	TGTGCCAGCACCCACACCTGGAAAGATACGCAGTATTTT
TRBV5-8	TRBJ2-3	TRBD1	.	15	CASSFFLGTADTQYF	TGTGCCAGCAGCTTCTTCCTTGGGACAGCAGATACGCAGTATTTT
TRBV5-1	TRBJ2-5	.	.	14	CAGSPRVGQETQYF	TGTGCCGGCAGCCCTCGCGTGGGACAAGAGACCCAGTACTTC
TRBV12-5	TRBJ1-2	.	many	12	CASGLVSYGYTF	TGTGCTAGTGGTTTGGTTAGTTATGGCTACACCTTC
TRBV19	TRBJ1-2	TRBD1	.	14	CASEWGQGNYGYTF	TGTGCCAGTGAGTGGGGACAGGGGAACTATGGCTACACCTTC
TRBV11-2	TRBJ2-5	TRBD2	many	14	CASSQGLASETQYF	TGTGCCAGCAGCCAAGGACTAGCTTCCGAGACCCAGTACTTC
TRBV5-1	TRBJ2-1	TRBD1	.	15	CASSRGGTGHNEQFF	TGCGCCAGCAGTCGGGGCGGGACAGGGCACAATGAGCAGTTCTTC
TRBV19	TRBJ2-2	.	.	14	CASTGTGNTGELFF	TGTGCCAGTACCGGGACGGGGAACACCGGGGAGCTGTTTTTT
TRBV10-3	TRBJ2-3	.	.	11	CAVRLENTQYF	TGTGCGGTTCGGTTAGAGAATACGCAGTATTTT
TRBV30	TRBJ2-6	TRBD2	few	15	CAGGLGGGGANVLTF	TGTGCCGGGGGACTAGGAGGTGGTGGGGCCAACGTCCTGACTTTC
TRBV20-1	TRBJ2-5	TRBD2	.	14	CSARGGAGGETQYF	TGCAGTGCTAGAGGAGGGGCGGGAGGAGAGACCCAGTACTTC
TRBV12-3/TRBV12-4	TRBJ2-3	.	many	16	CAGSLETGWSTDTQYF	TGTGCCGGCAGCCTAGAAACAGGGTGGAGCACAGATACGCAGTATTTT
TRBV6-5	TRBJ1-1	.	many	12	CASSYRGAEAFF	TGTGCCAGCAGTTACAGAGGTGCCGAAGCTTTCTTT
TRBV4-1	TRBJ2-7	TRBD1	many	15	CASSQANRGAYEQYF	TGCGCCAGCAGCCAAGCAAACAGGGGGGCCTACGAGCAGTACTTC
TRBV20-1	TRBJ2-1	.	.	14	CSAVGGSSYNEQFF	TGCAGTGCTGTAGGCGGAAGCTCCTACAATGAGCAGTTCTTC
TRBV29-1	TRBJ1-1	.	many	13	CSVERPENTEAFF	TGCAGCGTTGAAAGGCCCGAGAACACTGAAGCTTTCTTT
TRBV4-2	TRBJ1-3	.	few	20	CASSRTRGPTDRTSGNTIYF	TGTGCCAGCAGCCGAACCCGTGGCCCCACAGACAGGACCTCTGGAAACACCATATATTTT
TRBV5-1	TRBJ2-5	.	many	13	CASSGDSQETQYF	TGCGCCAGCAGCGGGGACTCCCAAGAGACCCAGTACTTC
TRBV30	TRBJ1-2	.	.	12	CAYLRPNYGYTF	TGTGCCTACTTAAGGCCTAACTATGGCTACACCTTC
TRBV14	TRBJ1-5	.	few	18	CASSPSYRGKGSNQPQHF	TGTGCCAGCAGTCCAAGTTATAGGGGGAAAGGGAGCAATCAGCCCCAGCATTTT
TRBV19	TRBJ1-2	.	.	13	CASSIGQMTGYTF	TGTGCCAGTAGTATTGGCCAGATGACTGGCTACACCTTC
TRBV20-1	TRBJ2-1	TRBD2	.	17	CSASKSGGPSSYNEQFF	TGCAGTGCTAGTAAGTCGGGAGGACCAAGCTCCTACAATGAGCAGTTCTTC
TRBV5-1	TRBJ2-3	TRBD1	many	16	CASSLAWDRVTDTQYF	TGCGCCAGCAGCTTGGCCTGGGACAGGGTGACAGATACGCAGTATTTT
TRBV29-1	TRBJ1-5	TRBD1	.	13	CSVQGEINQPQHF	TGCAGCGTCCAGGGGGAAATAAATCAGCCCCAGCATTTT
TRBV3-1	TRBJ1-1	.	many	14	CASSQQRASGSAFF	TGTGCCAGCAGCCAGCAGAGGGCAAGTGGGAGTGCTTTCTTT
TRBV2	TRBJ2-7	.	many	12	CASAGGSYEQYF	TGTGCCAGTGCTGGGGGATCCTACGAGCAGTACTTC
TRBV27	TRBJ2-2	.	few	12	CASTQRAGELFF	TGTGCCAGCACCCAGCGCGCCGGGGAGCTGTTTTTT
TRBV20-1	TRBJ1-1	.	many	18	CSARDPWGSLGGGTEAFF	TGCAGTGCTAGAGATCCTTGGGGATCGCTGGGGGGGGGGACTGAAGCTTTCTTT
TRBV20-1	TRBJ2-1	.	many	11	CSARGWNEQFF	TGCAGTGCTAGGGGTTGGAATGAGCAGTTCTTC
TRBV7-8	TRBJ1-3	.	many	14	CASAKVDSGNTIYF	TGTGCCAGCGCGAAAGTCGACTCTGGAAACACCATATATTTT
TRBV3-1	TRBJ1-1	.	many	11	CASRTGVEAFF	TGTGCCAGCAGGACGGGGGTGGAAGCTTTCTTT
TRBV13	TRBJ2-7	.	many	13	CASSLELKYEQYF	TGTGCCAGCAGCTTAGAGCTGAAATACGAGCAGTACTTC
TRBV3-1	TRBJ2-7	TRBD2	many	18	CASSQLSSASGRAYEQYF	TGTGCCAGCAGCCAATTATCATCCGCTAGCGGGAGGGCCTACGAGCAGTACTTC
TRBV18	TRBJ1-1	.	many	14	CASSPLKGNTEAFF	TGTGCCAGCTCACCGTTAAAGGGAAACACTGAAGCTTTCTTT
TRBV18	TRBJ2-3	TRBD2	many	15	CASSPGLAQADTQYF	TGTGCCAGCTCACCAGGACTAGCGCAGGCAGATACGCAGTATTTT
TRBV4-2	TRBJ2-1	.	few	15	CASSQDLVVPNEQFF	TGTGCCAGCAGCCAAGATCTGGTGGTCCCCAATGAGCAGTTCTTC
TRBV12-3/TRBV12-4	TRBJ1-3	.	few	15	CASSSREGSGNTIYF	TGTGCCAGCAGTTCAAGGGAAGGCTCTGGAAACACCATATATTTT
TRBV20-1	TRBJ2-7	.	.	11	CSARINYEQYF	TGCAGTGCTAGAATCAACTACGAGCAGTACTTC
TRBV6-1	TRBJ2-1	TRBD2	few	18	CASSRRDVGTSGYNEQFF	TGTGCCAGCAGTCGACGGGATGTGGGGACTAGCGGGTACAATGAGCAGTTCTTC
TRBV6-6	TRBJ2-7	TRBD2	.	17	CASSYSHVAGGAGEQYF	TGTGCCAGCAGTTACTCCCACGTCGCGGGGGGCGCGGGCGAGCAGTACTTC
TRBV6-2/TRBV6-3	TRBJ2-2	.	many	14	CASTALGNTGELFF	TGTGCCAGCACCGCGCTGGGGAACACCGGGGAGCTGTTTTTT
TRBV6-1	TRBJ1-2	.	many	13	CASRDGSYYGYTF	TGTGCCAGCAGGGACGGTTCGTACTATGGCTACACCTTC
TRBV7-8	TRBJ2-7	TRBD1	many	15	CASSLGTGGTYEQYF	TGTGCCAGCAGCTTAGGGACAGGGGGAACCTACGAGCAGTACTTC
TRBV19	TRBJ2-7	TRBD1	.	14	CASSISDRLYEQYF	TGTGCCAGTAGTATATCGGACAGGCTCTACGAGCAGTACTTC
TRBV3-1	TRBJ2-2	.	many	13	CASSQGDTGELFF	TGTGCCAGCAGCCAAGGGGACACCGGGGAGCTGTTTTTT